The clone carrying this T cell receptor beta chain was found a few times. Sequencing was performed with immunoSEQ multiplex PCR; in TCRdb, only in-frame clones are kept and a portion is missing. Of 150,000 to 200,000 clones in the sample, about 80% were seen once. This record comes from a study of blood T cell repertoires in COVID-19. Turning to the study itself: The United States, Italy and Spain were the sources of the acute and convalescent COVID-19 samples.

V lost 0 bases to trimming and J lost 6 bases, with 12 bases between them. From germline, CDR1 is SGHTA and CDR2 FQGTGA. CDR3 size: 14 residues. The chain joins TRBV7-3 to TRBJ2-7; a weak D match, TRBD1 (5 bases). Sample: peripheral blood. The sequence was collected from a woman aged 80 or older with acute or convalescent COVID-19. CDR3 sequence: CASSLTGQGGEQYF. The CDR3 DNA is TGTGCCAGCAGCTTAACTGGGCAGGGCGGCGAGCAGTACTTC.